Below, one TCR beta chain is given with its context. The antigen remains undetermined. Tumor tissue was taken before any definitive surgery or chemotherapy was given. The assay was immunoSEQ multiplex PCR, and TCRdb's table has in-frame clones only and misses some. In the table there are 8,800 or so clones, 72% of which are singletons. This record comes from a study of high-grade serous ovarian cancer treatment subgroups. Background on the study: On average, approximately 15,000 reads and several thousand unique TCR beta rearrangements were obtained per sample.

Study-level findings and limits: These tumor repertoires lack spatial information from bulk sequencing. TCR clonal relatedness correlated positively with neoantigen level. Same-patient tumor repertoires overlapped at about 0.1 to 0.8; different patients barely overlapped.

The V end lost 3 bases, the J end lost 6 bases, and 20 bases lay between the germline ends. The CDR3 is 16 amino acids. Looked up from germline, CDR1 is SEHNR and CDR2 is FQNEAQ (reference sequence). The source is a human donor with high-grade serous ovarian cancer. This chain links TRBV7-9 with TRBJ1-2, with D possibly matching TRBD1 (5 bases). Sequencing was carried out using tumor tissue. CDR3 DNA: TGTGCCAGCAGCTTTGAGTTCGGGGCTTCAAGCCATGGCTACACCTTC. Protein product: CASSFEFGASSHGYTF.